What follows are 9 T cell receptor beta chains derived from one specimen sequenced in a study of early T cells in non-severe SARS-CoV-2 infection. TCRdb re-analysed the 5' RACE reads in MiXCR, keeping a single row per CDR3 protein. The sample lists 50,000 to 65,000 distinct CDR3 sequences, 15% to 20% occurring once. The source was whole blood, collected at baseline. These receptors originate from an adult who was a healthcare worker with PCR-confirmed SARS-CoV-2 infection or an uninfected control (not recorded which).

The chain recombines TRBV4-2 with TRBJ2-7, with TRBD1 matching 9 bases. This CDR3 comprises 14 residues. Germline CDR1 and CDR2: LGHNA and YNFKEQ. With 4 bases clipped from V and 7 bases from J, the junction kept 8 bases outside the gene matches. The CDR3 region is CASSPRTGEVEQYF. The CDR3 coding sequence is TGTGCCAGCAGCCCGCGGACAGGGGAGGTTGAGCAGTACTTC.

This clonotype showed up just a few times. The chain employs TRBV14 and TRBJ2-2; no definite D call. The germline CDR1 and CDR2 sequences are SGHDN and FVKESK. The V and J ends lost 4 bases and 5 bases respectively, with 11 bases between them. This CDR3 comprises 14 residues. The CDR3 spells CASSRALGTGELFF. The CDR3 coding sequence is TGTGCCAGCAGCCGAGCGCTAGGGACCGGGGAGCTGTTTTTT.

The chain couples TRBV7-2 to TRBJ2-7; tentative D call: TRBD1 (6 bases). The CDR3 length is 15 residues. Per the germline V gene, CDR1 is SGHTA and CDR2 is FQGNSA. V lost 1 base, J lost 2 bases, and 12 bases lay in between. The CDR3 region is CASSLEGGVPYEQYF. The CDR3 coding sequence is TGTGCCAGCAGCTTAGAAGGGGGAGTTCCCTACGAGCAGTACTTC.

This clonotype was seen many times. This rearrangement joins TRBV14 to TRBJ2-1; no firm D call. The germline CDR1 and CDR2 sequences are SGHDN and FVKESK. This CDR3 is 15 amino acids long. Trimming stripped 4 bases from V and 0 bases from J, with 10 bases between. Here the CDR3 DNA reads TGTGCCAGCAGCCCTGCTCGAAGCTCCTACAATGAGCAGTTCTTC. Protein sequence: CASSPARSSYNEQFF.

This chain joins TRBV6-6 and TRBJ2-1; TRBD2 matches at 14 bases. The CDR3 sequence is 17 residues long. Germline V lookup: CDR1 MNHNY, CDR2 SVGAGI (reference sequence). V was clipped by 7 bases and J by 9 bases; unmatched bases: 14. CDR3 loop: CASTQGLAGEGAGEQFF. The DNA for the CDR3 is TGTGCCAGCACCCAGGGACTAGCGGGAGAGGGGGCGGGTGAGCAGTTCTTC.

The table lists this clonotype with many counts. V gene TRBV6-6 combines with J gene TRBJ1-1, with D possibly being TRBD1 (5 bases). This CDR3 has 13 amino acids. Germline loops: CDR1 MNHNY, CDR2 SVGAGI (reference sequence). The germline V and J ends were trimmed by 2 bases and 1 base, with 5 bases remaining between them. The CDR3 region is CASSYGQNTEAFF. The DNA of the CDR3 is TGTGCCAGCAGTTACGGACAGAACACTGAAGCTTTCTTT.

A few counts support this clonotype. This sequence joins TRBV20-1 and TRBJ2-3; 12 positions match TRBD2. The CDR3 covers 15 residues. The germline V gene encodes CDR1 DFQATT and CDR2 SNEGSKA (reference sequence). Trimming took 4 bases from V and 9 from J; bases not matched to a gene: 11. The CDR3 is CSAIPSGGGQGTQYF. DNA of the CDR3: TGCAGTGCTATCCCTAGCGGGGGGGGGCAAGGGACGCAGTATTTT.

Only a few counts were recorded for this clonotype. The CDR3 region has the DNA TGTGCCAGCAGTTTGAGAGGGAGGGGGTCACCCCTCCACTTT. It yields the protein CASSLRGRGSPLHF. This sequence joins TRBV27 and TRBJ1-6; possible D gene TRBD1, 6 bases. The CDR3 extends over 14 amino acids. The V end lost 3 bases, the J end lost 10 bases, and 13 bases lay between the germline ends. Germline CDR1 and CDR2: MNHEY and SMNVEV (reference sequence).

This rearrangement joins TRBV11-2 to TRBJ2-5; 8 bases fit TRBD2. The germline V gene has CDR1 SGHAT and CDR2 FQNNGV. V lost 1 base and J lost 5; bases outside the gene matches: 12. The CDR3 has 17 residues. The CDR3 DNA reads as TGTGCCAGCAGCTTAGGTCGAACGGGAGGGCCCCAGGAGACCCAGTACTTC. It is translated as CASSLGRTGGPQETQYF.